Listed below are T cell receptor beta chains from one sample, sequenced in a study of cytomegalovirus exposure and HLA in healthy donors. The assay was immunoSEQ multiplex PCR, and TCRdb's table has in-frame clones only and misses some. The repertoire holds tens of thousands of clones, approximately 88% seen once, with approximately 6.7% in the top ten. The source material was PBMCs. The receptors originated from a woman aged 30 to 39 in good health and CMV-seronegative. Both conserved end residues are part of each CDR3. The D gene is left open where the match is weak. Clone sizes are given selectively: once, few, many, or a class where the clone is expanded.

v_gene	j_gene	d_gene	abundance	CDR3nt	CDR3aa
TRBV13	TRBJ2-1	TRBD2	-	TGTGCCAGCAGCTCCCGCCTGTTTGCGGGAGAAGGGAATGAGCAGTTCTTC	CASSSRLFAGEGNEQFF
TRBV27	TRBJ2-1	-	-	TGTGCCAGCAGCCCCCCCCGGGGTCCGGGTTGGTTCTTC	CASSPPRGPGWFF
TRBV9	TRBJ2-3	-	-	TGTGCCAGCAGCGGTGTCAACACAGATACGCAGTATTTT	CASSGVNTDTQYF
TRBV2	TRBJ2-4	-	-	TGTGCCAGCAGGGATGCCTTGCGGCAAGCCAAAAACATTCAGTACTTC	CASRDALRQAKNIQYF
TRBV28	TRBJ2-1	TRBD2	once	TGTGCCAGCAGCCTTGGCGGGGGGGGGAATGAGCAGTTCTTC	CASSLGGGGNEQFF
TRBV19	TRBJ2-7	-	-	TGTGCCAGTAGTGCACTCAGGGGTAGGTCCTACGAGCAGTACTTC	CASSALRGRSYEQYF
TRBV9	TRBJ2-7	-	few	TGTGCCAGCAGCGAGGCCCAGGGGCACGACTACGAGCAGTACTTC	CASSEAQGHDYEQYF
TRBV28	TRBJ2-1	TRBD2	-	TGTGCCAGCAGTCCCATCGGCCATTTTAGCGGGCCCTACAATGAGCAGTTCTTC	CASSPIGHFSGPYNEQFF
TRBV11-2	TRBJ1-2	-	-	TGTGCCAGCAGCTTAGGGGTTGGGGGCGCGAACTATGGCTACACCTTC	CASSLGVGGANYGYTF
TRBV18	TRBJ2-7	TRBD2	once	TGTGCCAGCTCACCCTACGACGGGAGGGTCGAGCAGTACTTC	CASSPYDGRVEQYF
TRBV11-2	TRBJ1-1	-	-	TGTGCCAGCAGCTTGACGGGAACTGAAGCTTTCTTT	CASSLTGTEAFF
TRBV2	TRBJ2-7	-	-	TGTGCCAGCAGCGAACAGGGCACCTACGAGCAGTACTTC	CASSEQGTYEQYF
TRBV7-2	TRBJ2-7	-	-	TGTGCCAGCAGCCCCCTCCCGGGGACCTACGAGCAGTACTTC	CASSPLPGTYEQYF
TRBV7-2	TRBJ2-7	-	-	TGTGCCAGCAGCTTAGGGACTACCTACGAGCAGTACTTC	CASSLGTTYEQYF
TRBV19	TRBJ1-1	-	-	TGTGCCAGTAGTACTCGGCATTTGGGCCCCGGGAACACTGAAGCTTTCTTT	CASSTRHLGPGNTEAFF
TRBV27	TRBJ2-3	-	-	TGTGCCAGCAGTTTATTGCCCCAGGATACGCAGTATTTT	CASSLLPQDTQYF
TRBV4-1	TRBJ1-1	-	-	TGCGCCAGCAGCCCCCGGCGAGGTGTAAACACTGAAGCTTTCTTT	CASSPRRGVNTEAFF
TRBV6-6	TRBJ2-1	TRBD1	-	TGTGCCAGCAGCAATACGGACAGGGGGTACAATGAGCAGTTCTTC	CASSNTDRGYNEQFF
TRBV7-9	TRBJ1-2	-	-	TGTGCCAGCAGCTTACCGGCAAACGGTGGGACTTGGGGCTACACCTTC	CASSLPANGGTWGYTF
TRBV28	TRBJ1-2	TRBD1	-	TGTGCCAGCAGCTTGACCGGGACAGGATATGGCTACACCTTC	CASSLTGTGYGYTF
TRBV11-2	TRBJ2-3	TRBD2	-	TGTGCCAGCAGCTCCTTAGCGGGAAGCACAGATACGCAGTATTTT	CASSSLAGSTDTQYF
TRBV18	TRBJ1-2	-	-	TGTGCCAGCTCAGAGGGAGGATCCTATGGCTACACCTTC	CASSEGGSYGYTF
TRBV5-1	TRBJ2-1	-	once	TGCGCCAGCAGCGAAGGGGATTTCTACAATGAGCAGTTCTTC	CASSEGDFYNEQFF